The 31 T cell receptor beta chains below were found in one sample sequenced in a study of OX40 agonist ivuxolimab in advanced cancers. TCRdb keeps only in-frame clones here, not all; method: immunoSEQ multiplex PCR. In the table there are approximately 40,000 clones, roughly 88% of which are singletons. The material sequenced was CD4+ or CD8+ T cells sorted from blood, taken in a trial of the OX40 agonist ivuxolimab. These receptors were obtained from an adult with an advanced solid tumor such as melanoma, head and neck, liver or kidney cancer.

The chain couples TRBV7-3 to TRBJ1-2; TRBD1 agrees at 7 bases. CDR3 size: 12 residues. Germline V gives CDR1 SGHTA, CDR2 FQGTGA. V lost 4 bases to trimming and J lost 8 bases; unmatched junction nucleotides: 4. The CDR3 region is CASSSDRNGYTF. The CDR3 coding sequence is TGTGCCAGCAGCTCGGACAGGAACGGCTACACCTTC.

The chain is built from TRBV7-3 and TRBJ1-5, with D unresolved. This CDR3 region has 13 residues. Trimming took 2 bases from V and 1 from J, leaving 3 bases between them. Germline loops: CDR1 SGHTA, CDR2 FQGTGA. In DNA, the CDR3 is TGTGCCAGCAGCTTAGAGAGCAATCAGCCCCAGCATTTT. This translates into CASSLESNQPQHF.

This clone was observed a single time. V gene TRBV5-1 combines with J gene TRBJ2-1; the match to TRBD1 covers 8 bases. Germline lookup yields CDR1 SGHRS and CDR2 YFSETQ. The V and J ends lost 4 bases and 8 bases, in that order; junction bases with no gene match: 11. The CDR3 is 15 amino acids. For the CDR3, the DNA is TGCGCCAGCAGCCTGACAGGGGATCGGGCCGATGAGCAGTTCTTC. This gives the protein CASSLTGDRADEQFF. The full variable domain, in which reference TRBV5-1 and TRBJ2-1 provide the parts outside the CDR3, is KAGVTQTPRYLIKTRGQQVTLSCSPISGHRSVSWYQQTPGQGLQFLFEYFSETQRNKGNFPGRFSGRQFSNSRSEMNVSTLELGDSALYLCASSLTGDRADEQFFGPGTRLTVL.

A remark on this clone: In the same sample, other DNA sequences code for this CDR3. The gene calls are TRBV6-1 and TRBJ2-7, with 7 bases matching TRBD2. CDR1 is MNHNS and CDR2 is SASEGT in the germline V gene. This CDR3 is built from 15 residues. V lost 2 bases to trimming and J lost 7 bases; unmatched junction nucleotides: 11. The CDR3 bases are TGTGCCAGCAGTGAAAGCTCTAGCGGATGGGGAGAGCAGTACTTC. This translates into CASSESSSGWGEQYF.

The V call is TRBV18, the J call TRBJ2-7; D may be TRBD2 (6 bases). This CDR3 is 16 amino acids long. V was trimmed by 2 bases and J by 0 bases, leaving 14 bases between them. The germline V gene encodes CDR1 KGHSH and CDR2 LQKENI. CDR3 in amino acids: CASSPDWAGSSYEQYF. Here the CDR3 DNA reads TGTGCCAGCTCACCAGATTGGGCGGGAAGCTCCTACGAGCAGTACTTC.

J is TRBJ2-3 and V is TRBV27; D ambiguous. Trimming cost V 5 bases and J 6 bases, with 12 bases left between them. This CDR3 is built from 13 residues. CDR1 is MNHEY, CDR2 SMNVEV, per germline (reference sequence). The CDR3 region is CASSLQDLDTQYF. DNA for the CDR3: TGTGCCAGCAGTCTACAAGATCTGGATACGCAGTATTTT.

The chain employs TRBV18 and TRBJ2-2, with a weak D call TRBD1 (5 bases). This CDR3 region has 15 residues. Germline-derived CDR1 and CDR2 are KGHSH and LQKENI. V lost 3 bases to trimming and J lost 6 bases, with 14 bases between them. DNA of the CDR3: TGTGCCAGCTCACCGGGCAGGGCCCGTCCCGGGGAGCTGTTTTTT. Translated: CASSPGRARPGELFF.

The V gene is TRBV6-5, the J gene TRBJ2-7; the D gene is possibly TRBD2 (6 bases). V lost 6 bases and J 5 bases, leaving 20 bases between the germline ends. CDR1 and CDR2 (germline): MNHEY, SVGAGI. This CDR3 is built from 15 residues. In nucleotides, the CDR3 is TGTGCCAGCAGAATCCGGGCTGCGGGACTCGACGAGCAGTACTTC. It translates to CASRIRAAGLDEQYF.

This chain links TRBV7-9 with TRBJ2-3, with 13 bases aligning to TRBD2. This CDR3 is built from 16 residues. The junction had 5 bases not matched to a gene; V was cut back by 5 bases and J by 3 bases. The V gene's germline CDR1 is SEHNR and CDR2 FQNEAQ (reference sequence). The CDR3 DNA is TGTGCCAGCAGCCTCGGACTAGCGGGAGAAACAGATACGCAGTATTTT. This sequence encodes CASSLGLAGETDTQYF.

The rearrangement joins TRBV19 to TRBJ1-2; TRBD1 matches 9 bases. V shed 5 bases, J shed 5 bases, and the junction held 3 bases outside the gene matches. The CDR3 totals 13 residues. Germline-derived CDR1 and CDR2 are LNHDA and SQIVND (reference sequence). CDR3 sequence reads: CASSRQGGYGYTF. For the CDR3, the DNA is TGTGCCAGTAGTCGACAGGGGGGATATGGCTACACCTTC.

CDR3 DNA sequence: TGTGCCAGCAGCCAAGCGGGACAGGGGGCCTGGGAGACCCAGTACTTC. Translating gives CASSQAGQGAWETQYF. This chain links TRBV4-2 with TRBJ2-5; TRBD1 matches 12 bases. Trimming took 1 base from V and 5 from J; bases not matched to a gene: 5. The CDR3 contains 16 residues. The germline gives CDR1 LGHNA, CDR2 YNFKEQ.

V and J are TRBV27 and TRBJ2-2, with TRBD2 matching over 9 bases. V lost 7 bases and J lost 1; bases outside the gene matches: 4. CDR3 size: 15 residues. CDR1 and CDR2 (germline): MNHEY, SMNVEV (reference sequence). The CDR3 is CASTLAGENTGELFF. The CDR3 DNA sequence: TGTGCCAGCACCTTAGCGGGAGAGAACACCGGGGAGCTGTTTTTT.

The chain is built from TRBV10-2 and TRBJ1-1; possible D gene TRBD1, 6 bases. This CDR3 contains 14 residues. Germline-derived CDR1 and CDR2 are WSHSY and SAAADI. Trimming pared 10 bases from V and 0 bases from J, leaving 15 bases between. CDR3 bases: TGCGCCACCGATTCTACAGGGTTGAACACTGAAGCTTTCTTT. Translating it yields CATDSTGLNTEAFF.

The CDR3 sequence is CASSVGTGPRNIQYF. The CDR3 DNA is TGTGCCAGCAGCGTAGGGACGGGCCCTCGGAACATTCAGTACTTC. This chain uses TRBV9 with TRBJ2-4, with D uncertain. V lost 0 bases and J 7 bases, leaving 14 bases between the germline ends. The CDR3 is 15 amino acids. Per germline, CDR1 SGDLS and CDR2 YYNGEE.

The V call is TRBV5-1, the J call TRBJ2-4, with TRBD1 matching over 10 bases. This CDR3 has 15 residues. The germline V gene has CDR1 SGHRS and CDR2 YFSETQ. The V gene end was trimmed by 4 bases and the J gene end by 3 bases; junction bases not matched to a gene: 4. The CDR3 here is CASSQGQGYKNIQYF. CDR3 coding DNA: TGCGCCAGCAGCCAGGGACAGGGGTACAAAAACATTCAGTACTTC.

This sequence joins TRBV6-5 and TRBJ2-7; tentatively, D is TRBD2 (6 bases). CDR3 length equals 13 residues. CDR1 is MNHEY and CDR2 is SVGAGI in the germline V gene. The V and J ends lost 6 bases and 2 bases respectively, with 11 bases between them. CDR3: CASSRDFTYEQYF. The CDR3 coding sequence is TGTGCCAGCAGCCGGGACTTCACCTACGAGCAGTACTTC.

The CDR3 here is CASTPGGRSGYEQYF. The CDR3 DNA sequence: TGTGCCAGCACCCCCGGGGGGAGATCGGGGTACGAGCAGTACTTC. The chain employs TRBV7-8 and TRBJ2-7; TRBD2 matches 7 bases. Germline trimming cut 7 bases from V and 4 bases from J; bases unmatched to any gene: 13. Germline CDR1 and CDR2: SGHVS and FQNEAQ. CDR3 length: 15 amino acids.

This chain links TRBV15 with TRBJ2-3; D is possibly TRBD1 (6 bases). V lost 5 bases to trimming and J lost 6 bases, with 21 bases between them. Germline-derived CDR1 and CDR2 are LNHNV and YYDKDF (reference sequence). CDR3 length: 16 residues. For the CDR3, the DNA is TGTGCCACCAGCGGGTCCGGTAACAGGGCAGTGGATACGCAGTATTTT. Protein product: CATSGSGNRAVDTQYF.

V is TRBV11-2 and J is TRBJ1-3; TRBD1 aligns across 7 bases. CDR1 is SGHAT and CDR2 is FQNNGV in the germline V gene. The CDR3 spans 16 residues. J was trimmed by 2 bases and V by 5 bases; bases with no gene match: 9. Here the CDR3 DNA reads TGTGCCAGCAGCCAAAACAGGGGAATCACTGGAAACACCATATATTTT. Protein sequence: CASSQNRGITGNTIYF.

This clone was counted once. The CDR3 spells CAWRKPGLADYEQYF. CDR3 DNA: TGTGCCTGGAGAAAGCCGGGACTAGCTGATTACGAGCAGTACTTC. The chain uses TRBV30 and TRBJ2-7; TRBD2 aligns across 9 bases. The CDR3 sequence is 15 residues long. J was trimmed by 4 bases and V by 3 bases; bases with no gene match: 10. Germline V lookup: CDR1 GTSNPN, CDR2 SVGIG (reference sequence).

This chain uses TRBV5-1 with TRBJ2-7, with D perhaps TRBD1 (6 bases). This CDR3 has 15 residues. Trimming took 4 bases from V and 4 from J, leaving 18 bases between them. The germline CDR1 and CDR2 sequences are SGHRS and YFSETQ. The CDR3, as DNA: TGCGCCAGCAGCACCGCCCCCGGGACAAATTACGAGCAGTACTTC. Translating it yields CASSTAPGTNYEQYF.

The CDR3 bases are TGTGCCAGCAGCTTAGGGGTTCAAAACACCATATATTTT. Translated: CASSLGVQNTIYF. The J gene is TRBJ1-3, the V gene TRBV7-2; D remains ambiguous. Trimming left V 1 base short and J 6 bases short, with 7 bases between. CDR3 length equals 13 residues. Per the germline V gene, CDR1 is SGHTA and CDR2 is FQGNSA.

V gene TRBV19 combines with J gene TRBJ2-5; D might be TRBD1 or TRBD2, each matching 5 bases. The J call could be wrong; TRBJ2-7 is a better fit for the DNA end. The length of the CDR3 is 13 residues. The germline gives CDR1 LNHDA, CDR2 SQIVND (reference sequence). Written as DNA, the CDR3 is TGTGCCAGTACCGGGACCGCGACCTACGAGCAGTACTTC. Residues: CASTGTATYEQYF.

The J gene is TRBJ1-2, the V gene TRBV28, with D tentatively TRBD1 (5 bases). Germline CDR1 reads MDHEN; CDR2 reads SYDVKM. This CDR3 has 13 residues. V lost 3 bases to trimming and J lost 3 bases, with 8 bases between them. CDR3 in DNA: TGTGCCAGCAGTTTTGCAGGGTACTATGGCTACACCTTC. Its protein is CASSFAGYYGYTF.

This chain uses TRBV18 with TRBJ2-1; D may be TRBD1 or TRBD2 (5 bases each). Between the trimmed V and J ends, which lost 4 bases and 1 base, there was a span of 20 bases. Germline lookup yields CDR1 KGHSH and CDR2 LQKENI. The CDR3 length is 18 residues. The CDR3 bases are TGTGCCAGCTCACGCTTTCGAGACGGGACGACTTCCTACAATGAGCAGTTCTTC. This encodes CASSRFRDGTTSYNEQFF.

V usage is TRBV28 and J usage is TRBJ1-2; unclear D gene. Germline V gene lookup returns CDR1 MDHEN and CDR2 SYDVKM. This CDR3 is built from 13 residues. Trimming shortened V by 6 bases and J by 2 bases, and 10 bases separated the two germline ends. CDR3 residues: CASRLDGNYGYTF. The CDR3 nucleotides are TGTGCCAGCAGGCTCGACGGAAACTATGGCTACACCTTC.

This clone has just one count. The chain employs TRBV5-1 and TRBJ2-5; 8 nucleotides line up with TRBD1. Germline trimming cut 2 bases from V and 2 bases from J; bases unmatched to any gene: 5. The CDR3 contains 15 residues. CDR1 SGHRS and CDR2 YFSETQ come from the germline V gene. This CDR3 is CASSFLTGEQETQYF. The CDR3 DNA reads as TGCGCCAGCAGCTTTCTGACAGGGGAGCAAGAGACCCAGTACTTC.

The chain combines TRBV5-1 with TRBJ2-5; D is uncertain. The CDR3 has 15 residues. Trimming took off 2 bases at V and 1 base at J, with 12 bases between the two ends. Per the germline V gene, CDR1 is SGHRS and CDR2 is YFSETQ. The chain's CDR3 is CASSFESGPQETQYF. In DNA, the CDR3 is TGCGCCAGCAGCTTCGAGTCTGGGCCCCAAGAGACCCAGTACTTC.

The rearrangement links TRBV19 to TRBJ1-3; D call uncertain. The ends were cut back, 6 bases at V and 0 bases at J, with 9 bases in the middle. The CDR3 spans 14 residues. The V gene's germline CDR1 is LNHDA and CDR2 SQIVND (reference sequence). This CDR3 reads CASRAEISGNTIYF. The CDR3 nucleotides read TGTGCCAGTAGGGCGGAGATCTCTGGAAACACCATATATTTT.

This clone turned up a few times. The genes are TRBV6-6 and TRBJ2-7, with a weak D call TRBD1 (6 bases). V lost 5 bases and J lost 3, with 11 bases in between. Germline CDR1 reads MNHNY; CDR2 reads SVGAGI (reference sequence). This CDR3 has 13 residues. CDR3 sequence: CASSSGQRYEQYF. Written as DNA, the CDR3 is TGTGCCAGCAGTAGCGGACAGCGCTACGAGCAGTACTTC.

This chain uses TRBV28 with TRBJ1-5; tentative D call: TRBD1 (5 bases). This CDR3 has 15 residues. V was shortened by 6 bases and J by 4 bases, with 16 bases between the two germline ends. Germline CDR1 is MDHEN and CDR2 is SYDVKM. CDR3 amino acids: CASSQYGGANQPQHF. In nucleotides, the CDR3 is TGTGCCAGCAGCCAGTACGGGGGAGCTAATCAGCCCCAGCATTTT.